These 18 T cell receptor beta chains came from one sample sequenced in a study of blood T cell repertoires in COVID-19. Produced via immunoSEQ multiplex PCR; TCRdb's table is partial and in-frame only. The sample records around 200,000 clones, 80% to 90% being singletons. The sample was peripheral blood. The origin of the receptors is a woman of 80 years or more with acute or convalescent COVID-19.

The J gene is TRBJ2-3, the V gene TRBV19; D gene unclear. CDR1 is LNHDA, CDR2 SQIVND, per germline (reference sequence). The ends were cut back, 3 bases at V and 0 bases at J, with 7 bases in the middle. The CDR3 loop spans 14 amino acids. The CDR3 sequence: CASSILGSTDTQYF. CDR3 sequence (DNA): TGTGCCAGTAGTATTTTGGGCAGCACAGATACGCAGTATTTT.

The chain uses TRBV7-9 and TRBJ1-2; 9 nucleotides agree with TRBD1. The V gene's germline CDR1 is SEHNR and CDR2 FQNEAQ (reference sequence). The V and J ends lost 0 bases and 5 bases, in that order; junction bases with no gene match: 4. The CDR3 has 15 amino acids. As DNA, the CDR3 is TGTGCCAGCAGCTTAGCACAGGGGGCTTTTTATGGCTACACCTTC. Residues: CASSLAQGAFYGYTF.

This clone was counted between two and nine times. The CDR3 nucleotides are TGTGCTAGTGGCCAACAAGGGGGATACGGCTACACCTTC. Translated, it gives CASGQQGGYGYTF. The rearrangement uses TRBV12-5 and TRBJ1-2, with a tentative D call TRBD1 (6 bases). The V end lost 6 bases, the J end lost 8 bases, and 16 bases lay between the germline ends. Looked up from germline, CDR1 is LGHNT and CDR2 is FRNRAP. The CDR3 is made up of 13 amino acids.

CDR3 sequence: CASSVRFKVGGVNQPQHF. DNA for the CDR3: TGTGCCAGTAGCGTTAGATTTAAGGTAGGGGGCGTCAATCAGCCCCAGCATTTT. The rearrangement joins TRBV19 to TRBJ1-5; 7 bases are shared with TRBD1. V shed 6 bases, J shed 3 bases, and the junction held 17 bases outside the gene matches. This CDR3 comprises 18 residues. Germline values: CDR1 LNHDA, CDR2 SQIVND (reference sequence). Looking up the rest from reference TRBV19 and TRBJ1-5 gives the full variable domain: DGGITQSPKYLFRKEGQNVTLSCEQNLNHDAMYWYRQDPGQGLRLIYYSQIVNDFQKGDIAEGYSVSREKKESFPLTVTSAQKNPTAFYLCASSVRFKVGGVNQPQHFGDGTRLSIL.

The chain combines TRBV19 with TRBJ2-2; 10 bases fit TRBD1. Germline values: CDR1 LNHDA, CDR2 SQIVND (reference sequence). Trimming cost V 6 bases and J 0 bases; bases outside gene matches: 7. The CDR3 totals 17 residues. The CDR3 nucleotides read TGTGCCAGTAGGGTCGTGGGGACAGGGGCGAACACCGGGGAGCTGTTTTTT. Protein sequence: CASRVVGTGANTGELFF. The complete variable domain, with remaining parts taken from reference TRBV19 and TRBJ2-2, reads DGGITQSPKYLFRKEGQNVTLSCEQNLNHDAMYWYRQDPGQGLRLIYYSQIVNDFQKGDIAEGYSVSREKKESFPLTVTSAQKNPTAFYLCASRVVGTGANTGELFFGEGSRLTVL.

This clone was counted a single time. The V and J genes are TRBV19 and TRBJ2-5, with D possibly TRBD1 on 6 matching bases. This CDR3 region has 11 residues. With 7 bases removed from V and 5 bases from J, the gap between germline ends came to 8 bases. Germline CDR1 and CDR2: LNHDA and SQIVND (reference sequence). The DNA of the CDR3 is TGTGCCAGTATTCAGGGGGAGACCCAGTACTTC. This encodes CASIQGETQYF.

Details on this clone: The junction departs from germline at one end; a sequencing error may be responsible. The J gene is TRBJ2-7, the V gene TRBV7-9; 10 nucleotides align to TRBD1. The CDR3 sequence is 12 residues long. Germline-derived CDR1 and CDR2 are SEHNR and FQNEAQ (reference sequence). In DNA, the CDR3 is TGTGCCAGCAGGGGACAGGGGCGCCCCCCCTTTTTC. Its translation is CASRGQGRPPFF.

About this clone itself: A junction boundary mismatches the germline segment, possibly from a read error. The chain recombines TRBV18 with TRBJ1-2, with D tentatively TRBD1 (6 bases). Germline assignment: CDR1 KGHSH and CDR2 LQKENI. The CDR3 consists of 16 residues. CDR3 residues: CASSPQLQGQEGGYTF. The CDR3 region has the DNA TGTGCCAGCTCTCCACAACTCCAGGGGCAGGAAGGCGGCTACACCTTC.

This clone was seen once. The rearrangement joins TRBV18 to TRBJ1-3; no clear D. This CDR3 has 17 amino acids. Trimming shortened V by 0 bases and J by 0 bases, and 12 bases separated the two germline ends. The V gene's germline CDR1 is KGHSH and CDR2 LQKENI. CDR3 sequence (DNA): TGTGCCAGCTCACCACCGTCCTCTACCCTCTCTGGAAACACCATATATTTT. Translated: CASSPPSSTLSGNTIYF.

The chain employs TRBV21-1 and TRBJ2-6; TRBD1, the D gene given by the table, was not confirmed from the DNA. TRBV21-1 is a pseudogene locus. This CDR3 comprises 17 residues. The CDR3 reads CASSKARTGGRANVLTF. DNA of the CDR3: TGTGCCAGCAGCAAAGCCCGCACAGGGGGCCGGGCCAACGTCCTGACTTTC.

This rearrangement joins TRBV7-9 to TRBJ2-1; tentatively, D is TRBD1 (6 bases). The germline V and J ends were trimmed by 2 bases and 5 bases, with 13 bases remaining between them. From germline, CDR1 is SEHNR and CDR2 FQNEAQ (reference sequence). The CDR3 has 15 residues. The CDR3 loop is CASSLRGSNDNEQFF. In DNA, the CDR3 is TGTGCCAGCAGCTTAAGGGGGAGTAACGACAATGAGCAGTTCTTC.

This chain connects TRBV19 to TRBJ2-7; 7 nucleotides align to TRBD1. After removal of 4 bases from V and 0 bases from J, the junction contained 9 bases not matched to a gene. Germline V CDR1 and CDR2: LNHDA, SQIVND (reference sequence). This CDR3 has 16 residues. In nucleotides, the CDR3 is TGTGCCAGTAGTAGGTACCGGGACAGCCACTCCTACGAGCAGTACTTC. Amino acids: CASSRYRDSHSYEQYF.

The chain employs TRBV5-1 and TRBJ2-3; the match to TRBD2 covers 12 bases. Germline lookup yields CDR1 SGHRS and CDR2 YFSETQ. The CDR3 totals 18 residues. With 2 bases clipped from V and 0 bases from J, the junction kept 7 bases outside the gene matches. The CDR3: CASSLEGTSGLSTDTQYF. For the CDR3, the DNA is TGCGCCAGCAGCTTAGAAGGGACTAGCGGGTTGAGCACAGATACGCAGTATTTT.

This chain uses TRBV10-2 with TRBJ2-1; TRBD2 matches 10 bases. The CDR3 is made up of 14 amino acids. V gave up 8 bases and J gave up 4 bases; unmatched junction bases: 5. CDR1 is WSHSY and CDR2 is SAAADI in the germline V gene. In DNA form, the CDR3 reads TGCGCCAGCCATACTAGCGGGGATTACAATGAGCAGTTCTTC. This translates into CASHTSGDYNEQFF.

This clone was observed a few times. The chain employs TRBV7-8 and TRBJ2-7; 7 positions match TRBD1. The CDR3 covers 14 residues. CDR1 is SGHVS, CDR2 FQNEAQ, per germline. Unmatched junction bases numbered 4, after V lost 5 bases and J lost 0 bases. The CDR3 region has the DNA TGTGCCAGCAGCCGAGACAGGGACTCCTACGAGCAGTACTTC. It yields the protein CASSRDRDSYEQYF.

V gene TRBV18 combines with J gene TRBJ1-2; unclear D gene. Germline V gives CDR1 KGHSH, CDR2 LQKENI. Deletions cut 3 bases from V and 6 bases from J, with 11 bases between. This CDR3 region has 13 residues. The CDR3 DNA follows: TGTGCCAGCTCACCCCCCGGGGAGGATGGCTACACCTTC. It translates to CASSPPGEDGYTF.

The chain has TRBV29-1 and TRBJ2-2; 11 bases align to TRBD1. Unmatched junction bases numbered 1, after V lost 6 bases and J lost 1 base. The germline gives CDR1 SQVTM, CDR2 ANQGSEA. The CDR3 runs 14 residues. The CDR3 region has the DNA TGCAGCGTCGGGACAGGGGGGAACACCGGGGAGCTGTTTTTT. It codes for CSVGTGGNTGELFF.

There are a few counts of this clone. This chain connects TRBV28 to TRBJ1-3, with 11 bases identical to TRBD1. CDR3 size: 17 residues. With 3 bases clipped from V and 7 bases from J, the junction kept 11 bases outside the gene matches. CDR1 and CDR2 (germline): MDHEN, SYDVKM. Written as DNA, the CDR3 is TGTGCCAGCAGTTTGGCCGGGACAGGGGGTTTGGGGAACACCATATATTTT. Residues: CASSLAGTGGLGNTIYF.